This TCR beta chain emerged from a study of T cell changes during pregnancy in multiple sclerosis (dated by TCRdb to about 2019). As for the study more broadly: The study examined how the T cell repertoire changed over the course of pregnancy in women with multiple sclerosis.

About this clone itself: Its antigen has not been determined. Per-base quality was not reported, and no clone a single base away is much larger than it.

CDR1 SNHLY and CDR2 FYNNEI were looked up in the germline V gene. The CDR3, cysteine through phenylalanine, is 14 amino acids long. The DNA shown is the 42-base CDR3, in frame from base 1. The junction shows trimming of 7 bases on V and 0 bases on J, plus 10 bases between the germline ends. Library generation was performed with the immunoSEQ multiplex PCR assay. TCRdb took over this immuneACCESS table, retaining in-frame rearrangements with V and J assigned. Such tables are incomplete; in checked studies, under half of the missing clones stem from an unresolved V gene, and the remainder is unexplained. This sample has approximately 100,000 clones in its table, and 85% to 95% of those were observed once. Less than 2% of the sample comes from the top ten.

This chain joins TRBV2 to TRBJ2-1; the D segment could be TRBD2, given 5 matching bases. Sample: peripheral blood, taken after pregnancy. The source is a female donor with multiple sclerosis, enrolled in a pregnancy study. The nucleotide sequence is TGTGCCAGCACTCGAGCGGACTCCTACAATGAGCAGTTCTTC. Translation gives CASTRADSYNEQFF. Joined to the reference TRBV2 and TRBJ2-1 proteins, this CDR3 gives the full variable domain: EPEVTQTPSHQVTQMGQEVILRCVPISNHLYFYWYRQILGQKVEFLVSFYNNEISEKSEIFDDQFSVERPDGSNFTLKIRSTKLEDSAMYFCASTRADSYNEQFFGPGTRLTVL.